This note documents a single T cell receptor beta chain sequence. Its antigen is unknown. Within one base of it there is no much larger clone, and no base qualities were kept. At the DNA level, this CDR3 is encoded by other sequences in the same sample as well. The CDR3 runs 15 residues from the cysteine to the phenylalanine. The read is trimmed to its CDR3 DNA, 45 bases read in frame from base 1. CDR1 and CDR2 are drawn from the germline V gene: SGHTS, YDEGEE. At the junction V is shortened by 0 bases and J by 0 bases, with 7 bases in between. This specimen comes from a study of Ad26.COV2.S vaccination and SARS-CoV-2 variants (dated by TCRdb to about 2021). As for the study more broadly: Vaccine-arm donors were drawn from COV1001, a multicentre, randomized, double-blind, placebo-controlled phase I-IIa trial of Ad26.COV2.S in healthy adults. Trial participants were randomized into five groups of five: low-dose or high-dose Ad26.COV2.S given once or twice, or placebo on both occasions. Investigators did not know the trial group allocation while performing experiments and assessing outcomes. Ad26.COV2.S was given intramuscularly at 5x10^10 or 1x10^11 viral particles, as a single shot or as two shots 56 days apart. A total of some 30 samples were included in the TCR-sequenced set, comprising roughly 19 Ad26.COV2.S vaccine recipients, 5 placebo recipients and 8 SARS-CoV-2 convalescent individuals. The specificity and breadth of SARS-CoV-2-reactive T cell receptors after Ad26.COV2.S vaccination were assessed by TCRbeta repertoire sequencing.

The sample's treatment or condition, from its label and the paper: roughly 20 received Ad26.COV2.S at low or high dose, single or two shots; roughly 5 received placebo; per-sample allocation not given. For vaccine and placebo recipients, repertoires were sequenced using samples collected on day 63 after the first injection. In Cohort 1b, about two dozen adults aged 18-55 years were enrolled at a single site in Boston, USA, between 29 July and 7 August 2020. Ad26.COV2.S was a replication-incompetent adenovirus type 26 vector that expressed a prefusion-stabilized SARS-CoV-2 spike protein derived from the original Wuhan strain. Results and caveats for the whole study, not just this receptor: Comparable non-spike TCR breadth was observed between vaccine and placebo recipients, consistent with only spike being contained in the vaccine. After vaccination, substantial breadth of spike-specific CD8+ and CD4+ T cell responses was reported. The study was not powered for comparison of responses between vaccine doses or regimens. Spike-specific TCR breadth was higher in Ad26.COV2.S recipients than in placebo recipients (P = 0.0014). The authors noted that the TCR breadth and depth analyses may have underestimated total T cell responses.

The immunoSEQ Assay was the method used to sequence TCRbeta CDR3 regions. After extraction, genomic DNA underwent amplification by bias-controlled multiplex PCR, followed by high-throughput sequencing. As for the original processing: To quantify the absolute abundance of each unique TCRbeta CDR3 region, sequences were collapsed and filtered. T cell fraction was estimated by normalization of TCRbeta template counts to usable DNA, with usable DNA being measured through amplification of reference genes present in all nucleated cells. Repertoire TCRs were annotated as SARS-CoV-2-specific when V gene, CDR3 amino acid sequence and J gene were exactly matched to a known reactive TCR set. The reference SARS-CoV-2 TCR set was derived from MIRA and filtered for enrichment in COVID-19-positive ImmuneCODE repertoires, a step that removed public or cross-reactive TCRs. Based on the MIRA antigens, annotated TCRs were further analysed at the level of specific ORF or position within ORF. Breadth was defined as annotated unique rearrangements over total unique productive rearrangements; depth was the summed frequency of those rearrangements. Two-sided Wilcoxon rank-sum tests were used to compare TCR breadth between groups. TCRdb mirrors the immuneACCESS table, restricted to in-frame sequences. Some clones are absent from its copies; in checked studies, under half trace to an unresolved V gene, and the reason for the others is unknown. V, J and clone size derive from that table, while D and trimming were established from the DNA sequence. For this sample there are roughly 460,000 clones; approximately 90% appear just once. The biggest ten clones account for approximately 1.7% of the sample.

The sequencing used peripheral blood, collected in a trial of Ad26.COV2.S vaccine versus placebo. This receptor was identified in a person aged 18 to 65 who received the Ad26.COV2.S COVID-19 vaccine or a placebo. The chain was built from TRBV5-8 and TRBJ1-5; the D gene lacks a confident call. The CDR3 here reads CASSLGGISNQPQHF. Read as DNA, the sequence is TGTGCCAGCAGCTTGGGTGGTATTAGCAATCAGCCCCAGCATTTT. Outside the CDR3, residues come from the reference TRBV5-8 and TRBJ1-5 proteins, so the full variable domain is: EAGVTQSPTHLIKTRGQQATLRCSPISGHTSVYWYQQALGLGLQFLLWYDEGEERNRGNFPPRFSGRQFPNYSSELNVNALELEDSALYLCASSLGGISNQPQHFGDGTRLSIL.